Sequencing of this T cell receptor (beta chain) was carried out in a study of T cells after yellow fever vaccination. This clonotype was detected a few times. Its antigen remains unidentified. The V gene lost 1 base and the J gene lost 13 bases, with 11 bases spanning the gap. The CDR3 spans 12 residues. Germline V CDR1 and CDR2: MGHRA, YSYEKL. Regarding the study as a whole: At around 95% for CD4 and over 80% for CD8, most primary-vaccination clones showed up again after the booster.

TCRdb passed the 5' RACE reads through MiXCR, listing each CDR3 protein once. The repertoire consists of 250,000 to 350,000 distinct CDR3 sequences, with around 6.8% occurring once and the leading ten covering 15% to 20%. Sequencing was performed on PBMCs, taken approximately 47 days after the first yellow fever vaccination. The sequence came from a man younger than 35 who received the YFV17D yellow fever vaccine. The J gene is TRBJ2-1, the V gene TRBV4-1, with a tentative D call TRBD2 (5 bases). In DNA form, the CDR3 reads TGCGCCAGCAGCCAAGGGAACGGGGTCCAGTTCTTC. Translated: CASSQGNGVQFF.